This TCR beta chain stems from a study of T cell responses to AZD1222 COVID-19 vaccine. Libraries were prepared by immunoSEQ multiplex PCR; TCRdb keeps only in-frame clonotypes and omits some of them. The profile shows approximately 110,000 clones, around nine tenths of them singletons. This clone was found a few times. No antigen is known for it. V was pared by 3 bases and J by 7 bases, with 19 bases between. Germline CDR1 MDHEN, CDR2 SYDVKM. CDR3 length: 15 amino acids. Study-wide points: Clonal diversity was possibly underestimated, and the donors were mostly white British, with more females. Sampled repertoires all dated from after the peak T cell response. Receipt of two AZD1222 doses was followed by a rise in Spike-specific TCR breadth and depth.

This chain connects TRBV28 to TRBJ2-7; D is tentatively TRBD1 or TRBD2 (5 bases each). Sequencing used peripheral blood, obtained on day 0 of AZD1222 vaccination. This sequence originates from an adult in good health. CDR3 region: CASSFSHGTIGEQYF. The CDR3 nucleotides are TGTGCCAGCAGTTTTAGTCACGGGACCATCGGGGAGCAGTACTTC.